The following is a T cell receptor beta chain sequence with its context. This may be a read error: a much more frequent sequence differs by one nucleotide. This entry is derived from a study of T-cell memory formation after mild COVID-19. MiXCR was run by TCRdb on the 5' RACE reads, yielding one entry per CDR3 protein. The sample carries about 320,000 distinct CDR3 sequences, roughly an eighth recorded once. The receptor's source is a man between 18 and 29 years old who had mild COVID-19 (a few samples of this study predate the infection). Cell type and time point are not known. Sequenced sample: PBMCs or a T cell subset sorted from them (not recorded which).

This CDR3 is CASSFRLAGGHSYTEQFF. As DNA, the CDR3 is TGTGCCAGCAGTTTTAGGCTAGCGGGGGGTCACTCCTACACTGAGCAGTTCTTC. The chain uses TRBV12-3 or TRBV12-4 and TRBJ2-1; 11 bases match TRBD2. This CDR3 contains 18 residues.